The source of this T cell receptor beta chain is a study of a mutant IDH1 vaccine in newly diagnosed glioma. About the research overall: The start of vaccination came 4-6 weeks after radiotherapy alone, or with temozolomide cycles. Males made up 62.5% and females around 38% of treated patients, whose mean age was about 37 years.

Sequenced by immunoSEQ multiplex PCR; TCRdb stores in-frame clones only, minus some. This table has about 56,000 clones, around 87% appearing once. Study-wide results and limits: Top peripheral T cell clonotype shifts appeared unrelated to pseudoprogression.

The V end was cut by 6 bases, the J end by 0 bases, with 11 bases between. Germline-derived CDR1 and CDR2 are LNHDA and SQIVND (reference sequence). The CDR3 consists of 14 residues. Sample time point: week 23, last vaccination. One vaccine dose held 300 ug of mutant IDH1 20-mer peptide and came with topical imiquimod. Each tumor in the donors was a new WHO grade 3 or 4 astrocytoma, IDH1-mutant and ATRX-lost. As concerns this clone: What it binds is unknown.

Sample: PBMCs, taken from a glioma patient whose treatment included an IDH1 peptide vaccine. This rearrangement joins TRBV19 to TRBJ1-2; no clear D gene. This clonotype originated in a man aged 40-55 years with glioma. The CDR3 loop is CASSPGNANYGYTF. The CDR3 DNA sequence: TGTGCCAGTAGCCCTGGCAACGCTAACTATGGCTACACCTTC.